This TCR beta chain was captured by sequencing in a study of T cells in Graves' hyperthyroidism and ophthalmopathy. TCR beta CDR3 regions were amplified from RNA transcripts. The TCR CDR3 first-round RT-PCR relied on the HTBI primer set. One entry per CDR3 protein, called by TCRdb with MiXCR from the multiplex PCR reads. The sample consists of hundreds of thousands of distinct CDR3 sequences, 38% of them appearing once. The CDR3 totals 15 residues. V lost 4 bases to trimming and J lost 6 bases; unmatched junction nucleotides: 12. The V gene's germline CDR1 is MGHDK and CDR2 SYGVNS. Patients aged 18 to 65 with hyperthyroidism were newly diagnosed, with duration under 2 months.

The clonotype originates from a man between 18 and 29 years old with Graves' hyperthyroidism. Sequencing was carried out using blood. V usage is TRBV25-1 and J usage is TRBJ2-7; 7 bases are a match to TRBD2. The chain's CDR3 is CASSAIGLAEGEQYF. In DNA form, the CDR3 reads TGTGCCAGCAGTGCAATCGGGCTAGCGGAGGGCGAGCAGTACTTC.